This passage covers 11 T cell receptor beta chains from one sample sequenced in a study of blood T cells in healthy people across ages. It was with a sample-barcoded 5' primer and a J-beta primer mix that a second PCR of roughly 7 to 12 cycles was run. TCRdb reprocessed the 5' RACE reads with MiXCR, giving one entry per CDR3 protein. Here the sample spans about 1.4 million distinct CDR3 sequences, roughly 60% being singletons. Sequencing was performed on blood. These receptors came from a man between 18 and 35 years old in good health.

The rearrangement links TRBV6-5 to TRBJ1-1; TRBD1 might be the D (6 bases). Trimming removed 9 bases at V and 6 bases at J, with 14 bases between. Germline loops: CDR1 MNHEY, CDR2 SVGAGI. This CDR3 comprises 12 residues. The CDR3 here is CASRRTASEAFF. The CDR3 DNA reads as TGTGCCAGTCGGAGGACAGCCTCTGAAGCTTTCTTT.

This chain uses TRBV4-1 with TRBJ1-5; D might be TRBD1 (6 bases). Germline V CDR1 and CDR2: MGHRA, YSYEKL. Trimming pared 2 bases from V and 4 bases from J, leaving 15 bases between. The CDR3 is 16 amino acids. The CDR3: CASSQSIQGLNQPQHF. The CDR3 DNA is TGCGCCAGCAGCCAATCGATACAGGGCCTGAATCAGCCCCAGCATTTT.

V is TRBV27 and J is TRBJ2-1; TRBD1 aligns across 11 bases. Germline V gives CDR1 MNHEY, CDR2 SMNVEV (reference sequence). Losses at the gene ends were 5 bases for V and 3 bases for J; bases not matched to a gene: 6. This CDR3 is 16 amino acids long. The CDR3: CASSPRDRGYYNEQFF. CDR3 DNA: TGTGCCAGCAGTCCACGGGACAGGGGGTACTACAATGAGCAGTTCTTC.

In its sample, this clonotype was seen a few times. In DNA, the CDR3 is TGTGCCAGCAGCCCTGGACAGAACCAAGAGACCCAGTACTTC. This codes for CASSPGQNQETQYF. The chain combines TRBV12-3 or TRBV12-4 with TRBJ2-5; TRBD1 is a possible D gene (6 bases). V lost 6 bases to trimming and J lost 0 bases, with 11 bases between them. This CDR3 has 14 residues.

V is TRBV3-1 and J is TRBJ1-2; D is unresolved. The V end lost 0 bases, the J end lost 2 bases, and 13 bases lay between the germline ends. This CDR3 is built from 16 residues. Germline loops: CDR1 LGHDT, CDR2 YNNKEL (reference sequence). The CDR3 nucleotides are TGTGCCAGCAGCCAAGAGGTGGGCAGGCAAAACTATGGCTACACCTTC. Translated: CASSQEVGRQNYGYTF.

The CDR3: CASSYEGVYYGYTF. DNA of the CDR3: TGTGCCAGCAGTTACGAAGGGGTCTACTATGGCTACACCTTC. The chain is built from TRBV6-6 and TRBJ1-2; maybe TRBD1 (5 bases). The CDR3 is made up of 14 amino acids. V dropped 2 bases and J dropped 3 bases, with 10 bases sitting between them. Germline V gene lookup returns CDR1 MNHNY and CDR2 SVGAGI (reference sequence).

V gene TRBV6-1 combines with J gene TRBJ1-2, with TRBD1 as a possible D gene (5 bases). Trimming stripped 9 bases from V and 2 bases from J, with 10 bases between. CDR3 length equals 12 residues. Germline lookup yields CDR1 MNHNS and CDR2 SASEGT. CDR3 region: CASPGLNYGYTF. Written as DNA, the CDR3 is TGTGCCAGTCCGGGACTCAACTATGGCTACACCTTC.

This clonotype is a singleton in its sample. This rearrangement joins TRBV5-1 to TRBJ1-2, with D uncertain. This CDR3 comprises 15 residues. Germline CDR1 SGHRS, CDR2 YFSETQ. Trimming took 6 bases from V and 0 from J, leaving 15 bases between them. In DNA, the CDR3 is TGCGCCAGCACCCCGGAGGGCTTTGCTAACTATGGCTACACCTTC. Its protein is CASTPEGFANYGYTF.

This rearrangement joins TRBV9 to TRBJ1-5; maybe TRBD1 (6 bases). The CDR3 has 15 amino acids. Germline values: CDR1 SGDLS, CDR2 YYNGEE. With 1 base removed from V and 8 bases from J, the gap between germline ends came to 16 bases. The CDR3 sequence is CASSVQGRRGEPQHF. Here the CDR3 DNA reads TGTGCCAGCAGCGTACAGGGGCGTCGAGGGGAGCCCCAGCATTTT.

V gene TRBV4-1 combines with J gene TRBJ1-5; 7 positions match TRBD1. J gave up 6 bases and V 1 base, and 9 bases lay outside the gene matches. The germline V gene has CDR1 MGHRA and CDR2 YSYEKL. The CDR3 spans 16 residues. The CDR3 protein is CASSQGKGGDGQPQHF. The CDR3 region has the DNA TGCGCCAGCAGCCAAGGTAAAGGGGGCGATGGTCAGCCCCAGCATTTT.

This clonotype was detected a few times. The chain couples TRBV4-1 to TRBJ2-3, with 7 bases lining up with TRBD1. Germline V CDR1 and CDR2: MGHRA, YSYEKL. The CDR3 loop spans 13 amino acids. The V and J ends lost 3 bases and 8 bases, in that order; junction bases with no gene match: 5. The CDR3 DNA sequence: TGCGCCAGCAGCCAGGGGACAGAAGTTACGCAGTATTTT. As protein: CASSQGTEVTQYF.